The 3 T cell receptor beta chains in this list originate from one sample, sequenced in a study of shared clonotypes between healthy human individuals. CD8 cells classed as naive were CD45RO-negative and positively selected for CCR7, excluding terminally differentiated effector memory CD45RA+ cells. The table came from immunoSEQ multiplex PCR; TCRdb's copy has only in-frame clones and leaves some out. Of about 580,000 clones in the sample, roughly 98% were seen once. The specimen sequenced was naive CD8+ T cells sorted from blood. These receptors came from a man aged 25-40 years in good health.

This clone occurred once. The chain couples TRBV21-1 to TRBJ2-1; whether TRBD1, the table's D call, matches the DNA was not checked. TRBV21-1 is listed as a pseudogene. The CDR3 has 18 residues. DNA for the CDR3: TGTGCCAGCAGCAAAACCCTAAAAGAAGGGGGCGCGAAGGGTGAGCAGTTCTTC. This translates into CASSKTLKEGGAKGEQFF.

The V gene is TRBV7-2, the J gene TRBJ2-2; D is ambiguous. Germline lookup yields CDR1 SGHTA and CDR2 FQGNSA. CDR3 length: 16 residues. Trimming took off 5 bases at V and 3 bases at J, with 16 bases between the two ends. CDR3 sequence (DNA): TGTGCCAGCAGCCGACTTCGGGTTATGGACACCGGGGAGCTGTTTTTT. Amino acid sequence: CASSRLRVMDTGELFF.

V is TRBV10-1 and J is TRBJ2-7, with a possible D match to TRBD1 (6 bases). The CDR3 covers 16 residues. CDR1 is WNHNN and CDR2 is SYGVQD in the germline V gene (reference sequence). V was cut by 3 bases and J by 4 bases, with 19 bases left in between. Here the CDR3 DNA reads TGCGCCAGCAGTGAAAGAGAGGGATACAGGGTTTACGAGCAGTACTTC. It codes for CASSEREGYRVYEQYF.